Included here is one TCR beta chain sequence, with context. Original processing methods: Quantification of nucleated cells was approximated via reference gene primer amplification. The method was immunoSEQ multiplex PCR; TCRdb's version includes in-frame clones alone and lacks a portion of them. The V and J calls and clone size come from that table; D and trimming were worked out from the DNA. Of about 94,000 clones in the sample, 75% to 90% were seen once. This entry is derived from a study of blood T cell repertoires in COVID-19. Study context: There were acute and convalescent COVID-19 samples, and they came from the United States, Italy and Spain. T cells, B-cell-depleted T cells, or PBMCs supplied cDNA or gDNA.

Trimming took 6 bases from V and 2 from J; bases not matched to a gene: 8. CDR1 is LNHDA, CDR2 SQIVND, per germline (reference sequence). The CDR3 sequence is 15 residues long. Sequencing was carried out using peripheral blood. The receptor's source is a human donor in a cohort sampled during active COVID-19. The chain recombines TRBV19 with TRBJ2-7, with TRBD2 matching 9 bases. In DNA, the CDR3 is TGTGCCAGTAGACTTCGGGGACTAGCAACCTACGAGCAGTACTTC. Its translation is CASRLRGLATYEQYF.